These T cell receptor beta chains were read from a single sample in a study of cytomegalovirus exposure and HLA in healthy donors. This table comes from immunoSEQ multiplex PCR, and its TCRdb copy is limited to in-frame clones, with some not included. The data show about 130,000 clones, approximately 9% seen once. The source material was PBMCs. Source of these receptors: a woman in her thirties or forties in good health and CMV-seropositive. Both conserved end residues are part of each CDR3. The order of the fields is clone size, J gene, V gene, D gene, CDR3 protein, CDR3 DNA. D genes are given only for firm matches. Expanded clones get a size class; other rows say once, few or many, or leave the size out.

>NA|TRBJ2-1|TRBV18|TRBD2
CASSPPSGGSYNEQFF
TGTGCCAGCTCACCACCCAGCGGGGGGTCGTACAATGAGCAGTTCTTC
>NA|TRBJ2-7|TRBV29-1|TRBD1
CSVEIQGAPSYEQYF
TGCAGCGTTGAGATACAGGGGGCTCCCAGCTACGAGCAGTACTTC
>NA|TRBJ1-1|TRBV6-7|TRBD1
CASSYSRQGVRGSTEAFF
TGTGCCAGCAGTTACTCGAGGCAGGGGGTGCGGGGTTCCACTGAAGCTTTCTTT
>NA|TRBJ2-1|TRBV25-1|NA
CASSRGATYNEQFF
TGTGCCAGCAGTCGGGGGGCAACCTACAATGAGCAGTTCTTC
>NA|TRBJ2-7|TRBV2|NA
CASALSPRDYEQYF
TGTGCCAGCGCGCTTTCCCCGAGGGACTACGAGCAGTACTTC
>NA|TRBJ2-5|TRBV9|NA
CASSASQSGVQETQYF
TGTGCCAGCAGCGCGTCCCAGTCGGGGGTTCAAGAGACCCAGTACTTC
>few|TRBJ2-7|TRBV7-9|NA
CASSLAPNEQYF
TGTGCCAGCAGCTTAGCCCCTAACGAGCAGTACTTC
>few|TRBJ1-5|TRBV23-1|NA
CASSQSGSSLRNQPQHF
TGCGCCAGCAGTCAATCAGGTAGCAGCTTGCGCAATCAGCCCCAGCATTTT
>few|TRBJ1-1|TRBV5-1|TRBD1
CASSRDSMNTEAFF
TGCGCCAGCAGCCGGGACAGCATGAACACTGAAGCTTTCTTT
>few|TRBJ2-3|TRBV29-1|NA
CSVVGGPQDTQYF
TGCAGCGTTGTGGGGGGGCCTCAAGATACGCAGTATTTT
>NA|TRBJ1-2|TRBV7-8|NA
CASSLDARAGGGYTF
TGTGCCAGCAGCTTAGACGCCCGCGCTGGGGGGGGCTACACCTTC